This T cell receptor beta chain was captured by sequencing in a study of regulatory T cells in long-lasting Graves disease. Study findings and constraints: Investigators studied peripheral blood only, not thyroid tissue. It was in persistent disease that TRBV28, TRBJ1-2 and TRBJ2-5 were favored. In persistent patients, shared public clonotypes (more than 2,500) outnumbered those in new patients (roughly 1,000). Persistent Graves' disease cases displayed lower TCR diversity than newly diagnosed ones.

The CDR3 contains 13 residues. The J segment lost 1 base and the V segment lost 6 bases, leaving 0 bases of the junction unmatched. In this sample, this clonotype turned up many times. Its antigen is not known. To make TCR beta libraries, researchers used iRepertoire HTBI primers and Arm-PCR of CDR3 regions. From the multiplex PCR reads, TCRdb called clonotypes with MiXCR, one entry per CDR3 protein. The sample includes around 450,000 distinct CDR3 sequences, under 25% of them seen just once. Time point in this sample: persistent/refractory GD, antithyroid drugs over 5 years with positive TRAb. The TCR library was made from RNA extracted from PBMCs.

V usage is TRBV12-3 or TRBV12-4 and J usage is TRBJ1-5, with 7 nucleotides matching TRBD1. Sequences were derived from peripheral blood mononuclear cells (PBMCs), sampled when the disease was refractory, from a patient treated with antithyroid drugs. The receptor was isolated from a female donor with Graves disease. This CDR3 is CASRGQSNQPQHF. CDR3 nucleotide sequence: TGTGCCAGCAGGGGACAGAGCAATCAGCCCCAGCATTTT.